Included here is one T cell receptor beta chain sequence, with context. No antigen is known for it. These data are taken from a study of long-term antiretroviral therapy in people with HIV. The CDR3 is 14 residues long. Germline loops: CDR1 ENHRY, CDR2 SYGVKD. V shed 6 bases, J shed 4 bases, and the junction held 5 bases outside the gene matches. Participants who had HIV were, without exception, treated in the United States. Runs used v3.0 of the immunoSEQ assay and were done at survey level. Only in-frame clones appear in the TCRdb table, and some are missing; sequencing was by immunoSEQ multiplex PCR. The profile shows approximately 20,000 clones, 70% to 80% of them singletons. Broader study findings: There were no data on ART adherence, viral resistance or therapy changes, a gap that limits inferences about post-ART repertoire changes. CDR3 lengths in HIV samples spanned a narrower range than controls.

Material: unsorted PBMCs, obtained 2.2 years after starting antiretroviral therapy. This chain uses TRBV10-3 with TRBJ2-3; 9 nucleotides agree with TRBD2. The receptor comes from a man in his forties or fifties with HIV. The CDR3 coding sequence is TGTGCCATCAGACCGGGACTAGCAGCAGATACGCAGTATTTT. It encodes CAIRPGLAADTQYF.